The rows below give T cell receptor beta chains drawn from one sample of a study of molecular identifiers for immune sequencing clone quantification. TCRdb fed the PCR reads into MiXCR, producing one record per CDR3 protein. The sample includes approximately 670,000 distinct CDR3 sequences, 20% seen only once; the top ten take roughly 0.85%. The sequenced material came from naive CD8+ T cells from blood, with Jurkat cell RNA spiked in. The receptors come from a human donor in good health. Some libraries in this study had Jurkat cell RNA spiked in. Each CDR3 is given with its conserved first and last residue. A D gene is named only where the DNA matches it firmly. Size is stated for part of the rows, as once, few or many counts, or as a class when the clone is expanded.

J gene,CDR3 length,V gene,clone size,D gene,CDR3 protein,CDR3 DNA
TRBJ1-3,15,TRBV5-5,.,.,CASGWTDDSGNTIYF,TGTGCCAGCGGCTGGACGGATGACTCTGGAAACACCATATATTTT
TRBJ2-2,16,TRBV9,few,.,CASSVAGGPYTGELFF,TGTGCCAGCAGCGTAGCCGGGGGGCCCTACACCGGGGAGCTGTTTTTT
TRBJ2-2,16,TRBV27,many,TRBD2,CASGEGLAGSTGELFF,TGTGCCAGCGGGGAAGGACTAGCGGGAAGCACCGGGGAGCTGTTTTTT
TRBJ1-4,16,TRBV4-3,many,TRBD1,CASSQGPGTGDEKLFF,TGCGCCAGCAGCCAGGGTCCCGGGACAGGGGATGAAAAACTGTTTTTT
TRBJ2-7,15,TRBV6-1,many,.,CASGLNRALNYEQYF,TGTGCCAGCGGCCTGAACAGGGCCTTAAACTACGAGCAGTACTTC
TRBJ2-7,18,TRBV7-9,many,TRBD1,CASSRDGQGNAAAYEQYF,TGTGCCAGCAGCCGGGACGGACAGGGCAACGCGGCTGCCTACGAGCAGTACTTC
TRBJ2-3,15,TRBV19,many,TRBD1,CASSIMGQGTDTQYF,TGTGCCAGTAGTATAATGGGACAGGGCACAGATACGCAGTATTTT
TRBJ1-2,17,TRBV20-1,many,.,CSARDWNSFDNNYGYTF,TGCAGTGCTAGAGATTGGAACAGCTTTGATAATAACTATGGCTACACCTTC
TRBJ2-2,12,TRBV6-5,many,.,CAAGPRTGELFF,TGTGCCGCCGGCCCGAGGACCGGGGAGCTGTTTTTT
TRBJ2-7,16,TRBV4-1,many,TRBD1,CASSQEARTGTYEQYF,TGCGCCAGCAGCCAAGAAGCCCGGACAGGCACCTACGAGCAGTACTTC
TRBJ2-7,15,TRBV5-5,few,.,CASSLEREWSYEQYF,TGTGCCAGCAGCTTGGAACGGGAGTGGTCCTACGAGCAGTACTTC
TRBJ2-3,16,TRBV7-8,many,.,CASSLARLRSTDTQYF,TGTGCCAGCAGCTTAGCGCGACTCCGTTCCACAGATACGCAGTATTTT
TRBJ1-1,15,TRBV6-5,many,TRBD1,CASSYSDRIASEAFF,TGTGCCAGCAGTTACTCGGACAGGATAGCCTCTGAAGCTTTCTTT
TRBJ2-7,15,TRBV19,many,TRBD2,CASSYGTSGAYEQYF,TGTGCCAGTAGCTATGGGACTAGCGGCGCCTACGAGCAGTACTTC
TRBJ2-5,13,TRBV12-3/TRBV12-4,.,.,CASTNPGEETQYF,TGTGCCAGCACCAATCCGGGGGAAGAGACCCAGTACTTC
TRBJ2-7,13,TRBV30,many,.,CAWSSDPPRGKYF,TGTGCCTGGAGTTCGGACCCGCCTCGTGGGAAATACTTC
TRBJ1-4,16,TRBV19,.,.,CASSGQGHLEGEKLFF,TGTGCCAGTAGTGGACAAGGACACTTGGAGGGTGAAAAACTGTTTTTT
TRBJ1-3,14,TRBV12-3/TRBV12-4,many,.,CASSFPGSGNTIYF,TGTGCCAGCAGTTTCCCAGGGTCTGGAAACACCATATATTTT
TRBJ1-3,15,TRBV20-1,many,.,CSAVSGPYSGNTIYF,TGCAGTGCCGTGTCAGGACCGTACTCTGGAAACACCATATATTTT
TRBJ2-2,14,TRBV20-1,.,.,CSARLIGASGELFF,TGCAGTGCTAGACTAATAGGTGCGAGCGGGGAGCTGTTTTTT
TRBJ2-3,17,TRBV11-2,many,TRBD2,CASSTLAGGRSADTQYF,TGTGCCAGCAGCACGTTAGCGGGGGGGCGTTCCGCAGATACGCAGTATTTT
TRBJ2-1,17,TRBV4-3,many,TRBD2,CASSQDRAGGSYNEQFF,TGCGCCAGCAGCCAAGATAGAGCGGGAGGGAGCTACAATGAGCAGTTCTTC
TRBJ2-2,13,TRBV30,many,.,CAWSALFTGELFF,TGTGCCTGGAGTGCACTGTTCACCGGGGAGCTGTTTTTT
TRBJ1-5,15,TRBV7-2,many,.,CASSARLQGNQPQHF,TGTGCCAGCAGCGCGCGGCTCCAGGGGAATCAGCCCCAGCATTTT
TRBJ1-5,16,TRBV4-3,many,.,CASSQGLGVSNQPQHF,TGCGCCAGCAGCCAAGGACTCGGGGTTAGCAATCAGCCCCAGCATTTT
TRBJ2-7,15,TRBV3-1,few,TRBD2,CASSSRTSGNYEQYF,TGTGCCAGCAGCTCCCGGACTAGCGGGAACTACGAGCAGTACTTC
TRBJ1-2,13,TRBV12-3/TRBV12-4,.,.,CASSSDSYSGYTF,TGTGCCAGCAGCTCGGACAGTTACTCTGGCTACACCTTC
TRBJ2-7,13,TRBV29-1,many,.,CSVIGHSSYEQYF,TGCAGCGTGATCGGACATAGCTCCTACGAGCAGTACTTC
TRBJ2-2,12,TRBV29-1,many,.,CSVVPNTGELFF,TGCAGCGTGGTTCCCAACACCGGGGAGCTGTTTTTT
TRBJ1-2,16,TRBV7-2,.,.,CASSFYGTIGDYGYTF,TGTGCCAGCAGCTTCTACGGGACCATAGGGGACTATGGCTACACCTTC
TRBJ2-5,14,TRBV5-4,many,.,CASSLVDTEETQYF,TGTGCCAGCAGCTTGGTAGATACCGAAGAGACCCAGTACTTC
TRBJ2-3,15,TRBV7-9,many,TRBD2,CASSQLAGYTDTQYF,TGTGCCAGCAGCCAACTAGCGGGCTACACAGATACGCAGTATTTT
TRBJ2-5,14,TRBV9,few,TRBD2,CASSVGGGAETQYF,TGTGCCAGCAGCGTAGGCGGGGGGGCTGAGACCCAGTACTTC
TRBJ2-3,17,TRBV14,few,TRBD2,CASSQDRLAGYTDTQYF,TGTGCCAGCAGCCAAGATAGGCTAGCGGGATACACAGATACGCAGTATTTT
TRBJ1-1,11,TRBV29-1,many,.,CSTVQNTEAFF,TGCAGCACCGTCCAAAACACTGAAGCTTTCTTT
TRBJ1-2,15,TRBV27,few,.,CASKGAAEGNYGYTF,TGTGCCAGCAAAGGGGCGGCGGAGGGAAACTATGGCTACACCTTC
TRBJ1-3,16,TRBV6-8,.,.,CASSYGRQNPGNTIYF,TGTGCCAGCAGTTACGGGCGGCAGAATCCTGGAAACACCATATATTTT
TRBJ2-7,15,TRBV27,.,TRBD2,CASSLGTSGRYEQYF,TGTGCCAGCAGTTTAGGGACTAGCGGGAGATACGAGCAGTACTTC
TRBJ2-7,16,TRBV11-2,many,.,CASSPPGFGPSYEQYF,TGTGCCAGCAGCCCTCCGGGGTTCGGGCCCTCCTACGAGCAGTACTTC
TRBJ1-5,17,TRBV27,many,TRBD1,CASSPRQGVSFHQPQHF,TGTGCCAGCAGTCCCAGACAGGGGGTGTCGTTCCATCAGCCCCAGCATTTT
TRBJ1-1,14,TRBV6-2/TRBV6-3,many,.,CASSYWGAGTEAFF,TGTGCCAGCAGTTATTGGGGGGCTGGAACTGAAGCTTTCTTT
TRBJ2-5,17,TRBV4-1,few,.,CASSQISGPTSGETQYF,TGCGCCAGCAGCCAAATTAGTGGTCCTACCTCCGGGGAGACCCAGTACTTC
TRBJ2-3,15,TRBV7-6,many,TRBD2,CASSSAGTTTDTQYF,TGTGCCAGCAGCTCGGCCGGGACTACCACAGATACGCAGTATTTT
TRBJ2-7,14,TRBV28,many,.,CASSFALLSYEQYF,TGTGCCAGCAGTTTTGCCTTACTCTCCTACGAGCAGTACTTC